The sample holds many counts of the clone carrying this T cell receptor (beta chain). Regions amplified from RNA transcripts were the TCR beta CDR3 regions. First-round RT-PCR targeting the TCR CDR3 was performed with the HTBI primer set. From the multiplex PCR reads, TCRdb called clonotypes with MiXCR, one entry per CDR3 protein. Among under 350,000 distinct CDR3 sequences listed, 21% were seen once. Per the germline V gene, CDR1 is DFQATT and CDR2 is SNEGSKA (reference sequence). This CDR3 is built from 13 residues. V was shortened by 5 bases and J by 7 bases, with 17 bases between the two germline ends. This entry is derived from a study of T cells in Graves' hyperthyroidism and ophthalmopathy.

This TCR was sampled from a woman in her forties or fifties with Graves' hyperthyroidism. Sequencing was done on a sample of blood. This chain connects TRBV20-1 to TRBJ1-2, with a tentative D call TRBD1 (6 bases). This chain's CDR3 is CSAQGGGLVGYTF. CDR3 nucleotide sequence: TGCAGTGCTCAAGGAGGGGGTTTGGTTGGCTACACCTTC.